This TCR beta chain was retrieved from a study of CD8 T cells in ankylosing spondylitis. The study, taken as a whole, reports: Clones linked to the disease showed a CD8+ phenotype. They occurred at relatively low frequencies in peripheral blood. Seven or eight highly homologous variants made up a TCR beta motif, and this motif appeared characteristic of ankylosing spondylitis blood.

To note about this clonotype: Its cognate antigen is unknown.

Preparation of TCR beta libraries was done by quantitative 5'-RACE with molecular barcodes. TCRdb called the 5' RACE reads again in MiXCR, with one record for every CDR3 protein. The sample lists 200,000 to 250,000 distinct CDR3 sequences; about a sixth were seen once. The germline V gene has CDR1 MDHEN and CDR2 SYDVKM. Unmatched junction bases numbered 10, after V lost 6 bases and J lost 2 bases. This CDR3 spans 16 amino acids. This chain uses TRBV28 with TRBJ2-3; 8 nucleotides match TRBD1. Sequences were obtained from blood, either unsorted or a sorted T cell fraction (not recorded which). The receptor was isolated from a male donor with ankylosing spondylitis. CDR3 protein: CASRMTGAVFTDTQYF. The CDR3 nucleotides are TGTGCCAGCAGGATGACAGGGGCCGTCTTCACAGATACGCAGTATTTT.